This is a list of T cell receptor beta chains from one sample in a study of cytomegalovirus exposure and HLA in healthy donors. Generated by immunoSEQ multiplex PCR, the TCRdb table keeps only in-frame clones and is missing some. The table has about 100,000 clones, more than 90% seen once. Source material: PBMCs. Source of these receptors: a woman aged 18-29 years in good health and CMV-seronegative. Each CDR3 is given with its conserved first and last residue. A D gene is named only where the DNA matches it firmly. Some rows have no size entry. The others give once, few or many, or a class for an expanded clone.

v_gene,d_gene,abundance,j_gene,CDR3nt,CDR3aa
TRBV12-5,TRBD1,once,TRBJ1-4,TGTGGGAGCCGGGACAGGACTAATGAAAAACTGTTTTTT,CGSRDRTNEKLFF
TRBV5-1,TRBD1,NA,TRBJ1-1,TGCGCCAGCAGCTTGAGATCGACAGGGAACCGCCTGACGAACACTGAAGCTTTCTTT,CASSLRSTGNRLTNTEAFF
TRBV7-9,NA,NA,TRBJ2-5,TGTGCCAGCAGTATGGGGTGGACAGAACGCGAGACCCAGTACTTC,CASSMGWTERETQYF
TRBV6-5,NA,NA,TRBJ2-7,TGTGCCAGCAGTTTCAGGGACGAGCAGTACTTC,CASSFRDEQYF
TRBV6-1,TRBD2,NA,TRBJ2-7,TGTGCCAGCCCCGGGACTAGATCTTACGAGCAGTACTTC,CASPGTRSYEQYF
TRBV6-4,TRBD1,NA,TRBJ2-1,TGTGCCAGCAGTGTGAACAGGGGTGTCTACAATGAGCAGTTCTTC,CASSVNRGVYNEQFF
TRBV19,NA,NA,TRBJ2-7,TGTGCCAGTAGTACGACAGCACCAAGCTCCTACGAGCAGTACTTC,CASSTTAPSSYEQYF
TRBV29-1,TRBD2,NA,TRBJ2-7,TGCAGCGTTGGCGTCGGGAGGTCCTACGAGCAGTACTTC,CSVGVGRSYEQYF
TRBV19,TRBD1,NA,TRBJ2-1,TGTGCCAGTAGTGCCTGGACAGGGGGGCACAATGAGCAGTTCTTC,CASSAWTGGHNEQFF
TRBV4-2,NA,NA,TRBJ2-1,TGTGCCAGCAGCCAAGATTTCAACAGGGTTTGGCCTAGCGGACACAATGAGCAGTTCTTC,CASSQDFNRVWPSGHNEQFF
TRBV7-3,NA,few,TRBJ1-1,TGTGCCAGCAGCCCCGACACTGAAGCTTTCTTT,CASSPDTEAFF
TRBV25-1,NA,NA,TRBJ1-1,TGTGCCAGCAGTCCTAGGGGGATGACTGAAGCTTTCTTT,CASSPRGMTEAFF
TRBV6-5,TRBD2,NA,TRBJ2-1,TGTGCCAGCAGGAACCCGGGGGGGCCGAGGAATGAGCAGTTCTTC,CASRNPGGPRNEQFF
TRBV7-9,NA,NA,TRBJ2-7,TGTGCCAGCAGCCCGCGGGACGGCTTCGAGCAGTACTTC,CASSPRDGFEQYF
TRBV9,NA,NA,TRBJ1-5,TGTGCCAGCAGCGTAGATCTTAGCAATCAGCCCCAGCATTTT,CASSVDLSNQPQHF
TRBV10-3,NA,NA,TRBJ1-5,TGTGCCATCTCGAACCCGACCGGGACCCAGCATTTT,CAISNPTGTQHF
TRBV27,NA,NA,TRBJ2-5,TGTGCCAGCAGTTTGCGGGACCAAGAGACCCAGTACTTC,CASSLRDQETQYF
TRBV6-5,TRBD2,NA,TRBJ2-3,TGTGCCAGCAGTTACGGGACTAGCCGAACAGATACGCAGTATTTT,CASSYGTSRTDTQYF
TRBV6-5,TRBD2,few,TRBJ2-7,TGTGCCAGTCGCGGGGGGTACTCCTACGAGCAGTACTTC,CASRGGYSYEQYF
TRBV6-1,TRBD1,once,TRBJ1-1,TGTGCCAGCTCAAGGACAGGGCAAGCTTTCTTT,CASSRTGQAFF